These 18 T cell receptor beta chains share one sample of origin, sequenced in a study of spatial heterogeneity in lung cancer (dated by TCRdb to about 2019). Their recognized antigens are unknown. This specimen's time point label, per the study, means: sample taken at primary tumor resection. Broad study findings and their caveats: The tumor nonsynonymous mutation count correlated with the number of expanded alpha and beta TCRs within the tumor.

Libraries were prepared through 5' RACE. TCRdb lists the instrument as NextSeq 500. TCRdb redid the processing of the public reads, applying fastp at Q25 and MiXCR, and retained in-frame beta chains. Merged by CDR3 protein, the rows form single entries marked with the most common genes and DNA. The sample table contains fewer than 15,000 distinct CDR3 sequences; only one count was recorded for 3% to 4% of them. The ten largest clones take up 15% to 20% of the sample. The sample here was lung tumor tissue, taken at surgery. The receptors were gathered from a male donor with early-stage non-small cell lung cancer.

This clonotype was recorded many times. The rearrangement joins TRBV7-2 to TRBJ2-3; D could derive from TRBD1 or TRBD2 (5 bases each). Germline V gene lookup returns CDR1 SGHTA and CDR2 FQGNSA. V dropped 2 bases and J dropped 10 bases, with 13 bases sitting between them. This CDR3 comprises 13 residues. DNA of the CDR3: TGTGCCAGCAGCTTATTCACCCGGGGACCGCAGTATTTT. This sequence encodes CASSLFTRGPQYF.

This clonotype came up many times. The chain employs TRBV29-1 and TRBJ2-7, with 7 bases matching TRBD1. CDR3 length equals 13 residues. CDR1 SQVTM and CDR2 ANQGSEA come from the germline V gene. Trimming removed 4 bases from V and 2 bases from J; junction bases left unmatched: 5. CDR3 residues: CSVGTGYTYEQYF. DNA for the CDR3: TGCAGCGTTGGGACAGGATATACCTACGAGCAGTACTTC.

This clonotype was seen many times. The rearrangement uses TRBV11-2 and TRBJ2-2; D ambiguous. Trimming took off 1 base at V and 6 bases at J, with 6 bases between the two ends. This CDR3 spans 13 amino acids. Germline-derived CDR1 and CDR2 are SGHAT and FQNNGV. DNA of the CDR3: TGTGCCAGCAGCTTAGGTGGGGCCGGGGAGCTGTTTTTT. This translates into CASSLGGAGELFF.

This clonotype came up many times. The chain recombines TRBV3-1 with TRBJ1-6; 7 positions agree with TRBD1. Trimming cost V 0 bases and J 9 bases; bases outside gene matches: 5. CDR3 length equals 15 residues. Germline-derived CDR1 and CDR2 are LGHDT and YNNKEL (reference sequence). CDR3 nucleotide sequence: TGTGCCAGCAGCCAAGACGTGTCAGGGGGTTCACCCCTCCACTTT. Protein product: CASSQDVSGGSPLHF.

This clonotype was detected many times. The chain links TRBV7-2 to TRBJ2-1; D is possibly TRBD1 (6 bases). V gave up 5 bases and J gave up 2 bases, with 19 bases separating them. The CDR3 contains 17 residues. CDR1 is SGHTA and CDR2 is FQGNSA in the germline V gene. The CDR3 nucleotides read TGTGCCAGCAGCCCACGAGTCAGGGGTTTTACCTACAATGAGCAGTTCTTC. Translation: CASSPRVRGFTYNEQFF.

This clonotype was recorded at least ten times. The chain joins TRBV10-3 to TRBJ1-5; 9 positions agree with TRBD1. The CDR3 is made up of 15 amino acids. Germline CDR1 and CDR2: ENHRY and SYGVKD. Losses at the gene ends were 5 bases for V and 3 bases for J; bases not matched to a gene: 5. CDR3 coding DNA: TGTGCCATCAGTCCGGGACAGGGACCCAATCAGCCCCAGCATTTT. This codes for CAISPGQGPNQPQHF.

By share, this clonotype counts as medium-sized. Its ends do not fully match the called genes, so a read error is possible. This sequence joins TRBV7-7 and TRBJ2-3; D is uncertain. Germline-derived CDR1 and CDR2 are SSHAT and FNYEAQ (reference sequence). The CDR3 contains 13 residues. CDR3 in amino acids: CASSLYSTDTQYF. The CDR3 DNA sequence: TGTGCTAGCAGCTTATATAGCACAGATACGCAGTATTTT.

This clonotype has ten or more counts. The chain couples TRBV7-2 to TRBJ1-6, with D hard to call. The length of the CDR3 is 15 residues. The V gene lost 5 bases and the J gene lost 0 bases, with 8 bases spanning the gap. From germline, CDR1 is SGHTA and CDR2 FQGNSA. The CDR3 sequence: CASSPLSSYNSPLHF. The CDR3 DNA sequence: TGTGCCAGCAGCCCTCTCAGCTCCTATAATTCACCCCTCCACTTT.

This clonotype was recorded many times. The V call is TRBV7-3, the J call TRBJ2-3, with TRBD1 matching over 9 bases. This CDR3 has 16 amino acids. The germline V gene encodes CDR1 SGHTA and CDR2 FQGTGA. Trimming at V came to 5 bases and at J to 1 base, leaving 7 bases not matched to a gene. CDR3 sequence: CASSLGQGYGTDTQYF. CDR3 nucleotide sequence: TGTGCCAGCAGCCTGGGACAGGGTTATGGCACAGATACGCAGTATTTT.

About this clonotype itself: This may come from a read error, since a much larger clone is one base off. The gene calls are TRBV5-4 and TRBJ2-2, with 8 bases fitting TRBD1. This CDR3 region has 15 residues. Per the germline V gene, CDR1 is SGHNT and CDR2 is YYREEE (reference sequence). The J segment lost 4 bases and the V segment lost 3 bases, leaving 5 bases of the junction unmatched. CDR3 coding DNA: TGTGCCAGCAGCTCGGTGGACAGGGCCACCGGGGAGCTGTTTTTT. This translates into CASSSVDRATGELFF.

This clonotype has a count of ten or more. J is TRBJ2-3 and V is TRBV11-3; D unresolved. Trimming pared 5 bases from V and 8 bases from J, leaving 8 bases between. This CDR3 has 11 residues. The germline V gene encodes CDR1 SGHNT and CDR2 YENEEA. The CDR3 sequence is CASSPKSTQYF. CDR3 coding DNA: TGTGCCAGCAGCCCCAAGAGTACGCAGTATTTT.

This clonotype was picked up many times. The V gene is TRBV19, the J gene TRBJ1-5, with D uncertain. Trimming took 7 bases from V and 5 from J, leaving 18 bases between them. This CDR3 has 15 amino acids. Germline loops: CDR1 LNHDA, CDR2 SQIVND (reference sequence). CDR3 amino acids: CASTSLFDGYQPQHF. CDR3 coding DNA: TGTGCCAGTACCTCCCTCTTTGACGGTTATCAGCCCCAGCATTTT. Variable domain in full (rest from reference TRBV19 and TRBJ1-5): DGGITQSPKYLFRKEGQNVTLSCEQNLNHDAMYWYRQDPGQGLRLIYYSQIVNDFQKGDIAEGYSVSREKKESFPLTVTSAQKNPTAFYLCASTSLFDGYQPQHFGDGTRLSIL.

The table lists this clonotype with many counts. Its ends do not fully match the called genes, so a read error is possible. The chain uses TRBV6-1 and TRBJ2-4, with TRBD1 matching over 7 bases. The CDR3 consists of 19 residues. Germline CDR1 MNHNS, CDR2 SASEGT. The CDR3 nucleotides are TGTGCCACCAGTCTAAACATACCGGGACAGATCCTAGCCAAAAACATTCAGTACTTC. This gives the protein CATSLNIPGQILAKNIQYF.

The V call is TRBV7-9, the J call TRBJ1-1; 7 nucleotides line up with TRBD1. The CDR3 extends over 14 amino acids. V lost 4 bases and J lost 1; bases outside the gene matches: 3. Germline V lookup: CDR1 SEHNR, CDR2 FQNEAQ (reference sequence). The CDR3 DNA is TGTGCCAGCAGCTCCAGGGGGTCGAACACTGAAGCTTTCTTT. Translating gives CASSSRGSNTEAFF. The variable domain in full, with the rest retrieved from reference TRBV7-9 and TRBJ1-1, is DTGVSQNPRHKITKRGQNVTFRCDPISEHNRLYWYRQTLGQGPEFLTYFQNEAQLEKSRLLSDRFSAERPKGSFSTLEIQRTEQGDSAMYLCASSSRGSNTEAFFGQGTRLTVV.

This clonotype was detected ten times or more. The chain combines TRBV28 with TRBJ2-3; D remains unclear. Trimming took 7 bases from V and 2 from J, leaving 10 bases between them. This CDR3 is built from 13 residues. CDR1 and CDR2 from the germline V gene are MDHEN and SYDVKM. CDR3 in DNA: TGTGCCAGCAAGAACGACTTCACAGATACGCAGTATTTT. Translating gives CASKNDFTDTQYF.

Within the sample, this clonotype is medium-sized (0.01 to 0.1%). V and J are TRBV20-1 and TRBJ1-1; D gene unclear. Trimming removed 3 bases at V and 5 bases at J, with 7 bases between. Germline V gives CDR1 DFQATT, CDR2 SNEGSKA (reference sequence). The CDR3 is 11 amino acids. For the CDR3, the DNA is TGCAGTGCTAGGGAGAATACTGAAGCTTTCTTT. Residues: CSARENTEAFF.

This clonotype occurred many times. The rearrangement links TRBV18 to TRBJ2-1; D is ambiguous. Germline CDR1 KGHSH, CDR2 LQKENI. V was shortened by 3 bases and J by 2 bases, with 8 bases between the two germline ends. This CDR3 comprises 14 residues. In DNA form, the CDR3 reads TGTGCCAGCTCACCCCCCCCAACCTACAATGAGCAGTTCTTC. It encodes CASSPPPTYNEQFF.

The sample holds many counts of this clonotype. V is TRBV12-3 or TRBV12-4 and J is TRBJ2-3; D might be TRBD2 (5 bases). Trimming removed 5 bases from V and 0 bases from J, with 24 bases in between. The CDR3 loop spans 19 amino acids. CDR3 DNA: TGTGCCAGCAGTGTTTCCAAGATCCATAGCGAGACTAGCACAGATACGCAGTATTTT. Protein product: CASSVSKIHSETSTDTQYF.